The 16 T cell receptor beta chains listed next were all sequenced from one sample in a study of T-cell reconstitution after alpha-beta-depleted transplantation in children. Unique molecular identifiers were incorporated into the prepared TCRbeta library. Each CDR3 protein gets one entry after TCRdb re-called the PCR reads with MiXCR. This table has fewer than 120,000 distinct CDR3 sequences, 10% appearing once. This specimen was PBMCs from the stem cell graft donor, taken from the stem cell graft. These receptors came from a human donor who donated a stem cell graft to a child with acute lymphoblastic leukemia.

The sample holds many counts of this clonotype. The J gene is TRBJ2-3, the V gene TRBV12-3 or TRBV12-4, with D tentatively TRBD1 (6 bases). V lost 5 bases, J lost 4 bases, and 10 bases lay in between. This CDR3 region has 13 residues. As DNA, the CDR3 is TGTGCCAGCAGTGCCAGGGGCTCAGATACGCAGTATTTT. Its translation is CASSARGSDTQYF.

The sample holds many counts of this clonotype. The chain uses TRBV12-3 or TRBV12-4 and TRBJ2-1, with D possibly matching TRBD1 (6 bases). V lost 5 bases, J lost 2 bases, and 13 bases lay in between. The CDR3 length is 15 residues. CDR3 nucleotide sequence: TGTGCCAGCAGTCTCGGGGACAACACCTACAATGAGCAGTTCTTC. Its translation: CASSLGDNTYNEQFF.

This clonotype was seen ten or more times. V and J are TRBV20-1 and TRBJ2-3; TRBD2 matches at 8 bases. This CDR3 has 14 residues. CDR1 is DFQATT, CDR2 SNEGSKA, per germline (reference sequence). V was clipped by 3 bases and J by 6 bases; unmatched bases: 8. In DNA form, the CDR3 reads TGCAGTGCTAGCCCCGGGACTAGTATGGATACGCAGTATTTT. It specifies CSASPGTSMDTQYF.

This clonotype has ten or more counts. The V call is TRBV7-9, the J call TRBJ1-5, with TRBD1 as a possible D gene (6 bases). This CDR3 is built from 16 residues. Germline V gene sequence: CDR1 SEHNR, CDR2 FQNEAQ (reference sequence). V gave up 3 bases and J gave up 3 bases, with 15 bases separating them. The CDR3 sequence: CASSFEGGGANQPQHF. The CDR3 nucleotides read TGTGCCAGCAGCTTTGAGGGGGGGGGCGCCAATCAGCCCCAGCATTTT.

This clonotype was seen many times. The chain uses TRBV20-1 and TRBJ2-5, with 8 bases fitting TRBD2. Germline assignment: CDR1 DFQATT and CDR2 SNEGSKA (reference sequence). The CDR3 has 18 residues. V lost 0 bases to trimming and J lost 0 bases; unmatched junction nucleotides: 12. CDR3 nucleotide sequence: TGCAGTGCTAGAGATTGGCGCCCTCTGACTAGCGACCAAGAGACCCAGTACTTC. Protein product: CSARDWRPLTSDQETQYF.

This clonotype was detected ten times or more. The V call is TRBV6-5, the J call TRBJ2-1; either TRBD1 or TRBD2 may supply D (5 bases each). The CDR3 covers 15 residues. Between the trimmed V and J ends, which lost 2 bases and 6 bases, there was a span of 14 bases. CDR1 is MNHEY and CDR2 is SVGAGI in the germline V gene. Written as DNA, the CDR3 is TGTGCCAGCAGTTACGGGACCAGACCTATCAATGAGCAGTTCTTC. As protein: CASSYGTRPINEQFF.

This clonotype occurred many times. CDR3 amino acids: CSARAAGGFGEQYF. CDR3 sequence (DNA): TGCAGTGCTAGAGCGGCAGGGGGCTTTGGCGAGCAGTACTTC. This chain connects TRBV20-1 to TRBJ2-7, with TRBD1 matching 8 bases. Per the germline V gene, CDR1 is DFQATT and CDR2 is SNEGSKA (reference sequence). J lost 6 bases, V lost 1 base, and 8 bases had no gene match. The CDR3 covers 14 residues.

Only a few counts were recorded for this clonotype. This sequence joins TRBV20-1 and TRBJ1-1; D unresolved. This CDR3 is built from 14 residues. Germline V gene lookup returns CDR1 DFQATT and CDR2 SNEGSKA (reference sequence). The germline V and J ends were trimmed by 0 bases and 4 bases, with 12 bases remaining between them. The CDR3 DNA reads TGCAGTGCTAGAGACTTTACACTCCTCACTGAAGCTTTCTTT. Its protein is CSARDFTLLTEAFF.

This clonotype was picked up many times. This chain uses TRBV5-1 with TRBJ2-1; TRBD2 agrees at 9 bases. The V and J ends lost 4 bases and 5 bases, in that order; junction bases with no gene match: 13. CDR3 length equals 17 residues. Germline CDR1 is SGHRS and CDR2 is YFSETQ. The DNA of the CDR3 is TGCGCCAGCAGCCCTGGGGGTAGCGGGAGTAGCCACAATGAGCAGTTCTTC. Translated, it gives CASSPGGSGSSHNEQFF.

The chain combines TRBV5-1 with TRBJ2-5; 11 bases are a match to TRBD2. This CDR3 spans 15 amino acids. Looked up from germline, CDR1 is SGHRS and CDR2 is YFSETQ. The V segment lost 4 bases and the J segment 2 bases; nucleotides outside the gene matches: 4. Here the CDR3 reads CASSPGLAVQETQYF. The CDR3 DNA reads TGCGCCAGCAGCCCGGGACTAGCGGTTCAAGAGACCCAGTACTTC.

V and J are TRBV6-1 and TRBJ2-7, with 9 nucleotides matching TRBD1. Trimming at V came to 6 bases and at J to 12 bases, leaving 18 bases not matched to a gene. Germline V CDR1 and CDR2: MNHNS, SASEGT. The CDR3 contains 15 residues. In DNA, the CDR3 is TGTGCCAGCAGCATCCCACCGGGACAGGGCCCCCAGTTGTACTTC. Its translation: CASSIPPGQGPQLYF.

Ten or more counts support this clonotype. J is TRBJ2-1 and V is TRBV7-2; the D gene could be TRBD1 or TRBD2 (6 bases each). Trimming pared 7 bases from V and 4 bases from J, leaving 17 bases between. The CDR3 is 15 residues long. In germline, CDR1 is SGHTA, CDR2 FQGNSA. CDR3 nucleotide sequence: TGTGCCAGCATCCACCTTAGCGGACAGTACAATGAGCAGTTCTTC. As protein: CASIHLSGQYNEQFF.

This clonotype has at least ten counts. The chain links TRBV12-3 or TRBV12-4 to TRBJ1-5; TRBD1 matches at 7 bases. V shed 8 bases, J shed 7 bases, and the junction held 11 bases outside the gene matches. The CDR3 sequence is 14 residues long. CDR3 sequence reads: CASRGGGSGQPQHF. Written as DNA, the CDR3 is TGTGCCAGCCGGGGAGGGGGCTCGGGACAGCCCCAGCATTTT.

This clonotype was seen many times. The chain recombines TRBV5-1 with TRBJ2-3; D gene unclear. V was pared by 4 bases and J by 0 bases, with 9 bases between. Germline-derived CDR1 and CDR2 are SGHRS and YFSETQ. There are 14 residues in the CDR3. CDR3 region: CASSPGASTDTQYF. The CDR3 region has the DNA TGCGCCAGCAGCCCGGGTGCGAGCACAGATACGCAGTATTTT. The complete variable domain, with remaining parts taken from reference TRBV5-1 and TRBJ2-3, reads KAGVTQTPRYLIKTRGQQVTLSCSPISGHRSVSWYQQTPGQGLQFLFEYFSETQRNKGNFPGRFSGRQFSNSRSEMNVSTLELGDSALYLCASSPGASTDTQYFGPGTRLTVL.

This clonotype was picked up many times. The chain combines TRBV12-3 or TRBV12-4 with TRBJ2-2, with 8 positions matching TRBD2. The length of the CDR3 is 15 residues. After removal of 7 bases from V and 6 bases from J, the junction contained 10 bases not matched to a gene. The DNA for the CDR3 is TGTGCCAGCACCCCCGGGACTAGTAATGCCGGGGAGCTGTTTTTT. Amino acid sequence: CASTPGTSNAGELFF.

The CDR3 DNA reads TGTGCCTGGAGTGTAGGGGGGATCAACTATGGCTACACCTTC. It specifies CAWSVGGINYGYTF. V gene TRBV30 combines with J gene TRBJ1-2; D may be TRBD1 (6 bases). This CDR3 has 14 amino acids. Germline V gives CDR1 GTSNPN, CDR2 SVGIG (reference sequence). Trimming removed 0 bases from V and 2 bases from J, with 10 bases in between.